These T cell receptor beta chains were read from a single sample in a study of response to subunit inactivated influenza vaccine. One entry per CDR3 protein results from TCRdb running MiXCR on the RT-PCR reads. The table records 550,000 to 600,000 distinct CDR3 sequences, approximately 12% of them present only once. Sequencing was performed on PBMCs from blood, taken on the day of vaccination. These TCRs come from a man aged 45-65 years who received an inactivated influenza vaccine. Both conserved end residues are part of each CDR3. D genes are given only for firm matches. Not all rows give a size; the values are once, few, many and, for expanded clones, a class.

D,J,V,size,CDR3,DNA
NA,TRBJ1-2,TRBV6-5,many,CASSYSGPNYGYTF,TGTGCCAGCAGTTACTCTGGACCGAACTATGGCTACACCTTC
TRBD2,TRBJ2-1,TRBV20-1,many,CSATSVWGSGRGGNEQFF,TGCAGTGCTACCTCCGTATGGGGAAGCGGGAGGGGCGGGAATGAGCAGTTCTTC
NA,TRBJ2-7,TRBV12-3/TRBV12-4,few,CASSKGNLNYEQYF,TGTGCCAGCAGCAAGGGTAATTTGAATTACGAGCAGTACTTC
NA,TRBJ1-2,TRBV12-3/TRBV12-4,many,CASSPVGTEYGYTF,TGTGCCAGCAGTCCAGTAGGGACTGAGTATGGCTACACCTTC
TRBD2,TRBJ2-1,TRBV29-1,many,CSVELRLAGVNEQFF,TGCAGCGTTGAATTGCGGCTAGCGGGAGTTAATGAGCAGTTCTTC
NA,TRBJ2-7,TRBV11-2,few,CASSLARGGSYEQYF,TGTGCCAGCAGCTTAGCCAGGGGAGGCTCCTACGAGCAGTACTTC
NA,TRBJ2-2,TRBV12-3/TRBV12-4,NA,CASSLVSGIGPGELFF,TGTGCCAGCAGTTTAGTCTCCGGGATAGGGCCCGGGGAGCTGTTTTTT
NA,TRBJ2-5,TRBV20-1,NA,CSASDLRGLETQYF,TGCAGTGCTAGCGACCTAAGGGGACTAGAGACCCAGTACTTC
TRBD1,TRBJ2-5,TRBV12-3/TRBV12-4,once,CASRGTGRETQYF,TGTGCCAGCAGGGGGACAGGGAGAGAGACCCAGTACTTC
TRBD1,TRBJ2-1,TRBV6-2/TRBV6-3,many,CASSYGDRDANEQFF,TGTGCCAGCAGTTACGGCGACAGGGATGCAAATGAGCAGTTCTTC
TRBD1,TRBJ2-7,TRBV7-9,NA,CASSSGTGAVEQYF,TGTGCCAGCAGCTCCGGGACAGGGGCCGTCGAGCAGTACTTC
NA,TRBJ2-5,TRBV15,few,CATSRDHAGVGETQYF,TGTGCCACCAGCAGAGATCACGCAGGGGTGGGGGAGACCCAGTACTTC
NA,TRBJ2-7,TRBV11-2,many,CASSLDIYGLHYEQYF,TGTGCCAGCAGCTTAGATATTTACGGGTTACACTACGAGCAGTACTTC
TRBD2,TRBJ2-1,TRBV10-2,many,CASSLPGLAANEQFF,TGCGCCAGCAGTCTTCCGGGACTAGCGGCCAATGAGCAGTTCTTC
TRBD1,TRBJ2-7,TRBV7-2,many,CASSLTGGLDEQYF,TGTGCCAGCAGCTTGACAGGGGGCTTAGACGAGCAGTACTTC
NA,TRBJ2-6,TRBV6-5,many,CASSYISSSTQPGANVLTF,TGTGCCAGCAGTTATATATCGTCCTCAACCCAGCCCGGGGCCAACGTCCTGACTTTC
NA,TRBJ1-4,TRBV4-1,NA,CASSQVWGKLFF,TGCGCCAGCAGCCAAGTTTGGGGAAAACTGTTTTTT
NA,TRBJ2-7,TRBV7-2,NA,CASSSAVHIGEQYF,TGTGCCAGCAGCTCGGCGGTCCACATCGGCGAGCAGTACTTC
TRBD2,TRBJ2-3,TRBV2,NA,CASNAGGPTDTQYF,TGTGCCAGCAATGCGGGAGGGCCGACAGATACGCAGTATTTT
TRBD1,TRBJ2-2,TRBV6-5,many,CASSYDRVKPGELFF,TGTGCCAGCAGTTACGACAGGGTTAAGCCCGGGGAGCTGTTTTTT
NA,TRBJ2-3,TRBV5-1,few,CASSFREVEGTQYF,TGCGCCAGCAGCTTCAGGGAGGTTGAGGGTACGCAGTATTTT
TRBD1,TRBJ2-1,TRBV12-3/TRBV12-4,few,CASSLPKIRDSRTLSYNEQFF,TGTGCCAGCAGTTTGCCTAAGATCCGGGACAGTCGGACCTTATCCTACAATGAGCAGTTCTTC
TRBD2,TRBJ2-7,TRBV20-1,many,CSATTSGRAYEQYF,TGCAGTGCTACGACTAGCGGGAGAGCGTACGAGCAGTACTTC
TRBD1,TRBJ2-1,TRBV7-2,few,CASRGQGESYNEQFF,TGTGCCAGCAGAGGACAGGGGGAATCCTACAATGAGCAGTTCTTC
NA,TRBJ1-5,TRBV20-1,few,CSARERGDWGNQPQHF,TGCAGTGCTAGAGAGAGGGGGGATTGGGGCAATCAGCCCCAGCATTTT
TRBD2,TRBJ2-7,TRBV30,few,CAWSVWLGTISGEQYF,TGTGCCTGGAGTGTATGGTTGGGGACTATCTCGGGTGAGCAGTACTTC
NA,TRBJ1-1,TRBV5-5,few,CASRFSQGMNTEAFF,TGTGCCAGCAGGTTCTCACAGGGTATGAACACTGAAGCTTTCTTT
TRBD1,TRBJ2-6,TRBV9,few,CASSVPTGGLSGANVLTF,TGTGCCAGCAGCGTACCAACAGGGGGGCTCTCTGGGGCCAACGTCCTGACTTTC
TRBD2,TRBJ2-2,TRBV12-3/TRBV12-4,NA,CASSPSGTSGSGELFF,TGTGCCAGCAGTCCGTCCGGGACTAGCGGGTCCGGGGAGCTGTTTTTT